One and the same sample provided the 27 T cell receptor beta chains below, sequenced in a study of sequential checkpoint blockade in melanoma. Sequenced by immunoSEQ multiplex PCR; TCRdb stores in-frame clones only, minus some. The repertoire holds some 10,000 clones, over 60% seen once, with 10% in the top ten. Treatment meaning: randomized to nivolumab then ipilimumab (arm A) or the reverse (arm B). Here the sequenced sample was CD8+ T cells sorted from blood (inferred from file names), taken from a patient given nivolumab and ipilimumab in sequence. The receptors come from a human donor with melanoma.

The sample holds a few counts of this clone. The chain uses TRBV6-1 and TRBJ2-7; 7 bases fit TRBD1. The germline V gene has CDR1 MNHNS and CDR2 SASEGT. V dropped 6 bases and J dropped 2; count of bases not matched to a gene: 7. The CDR3 is made up of 14 amino acids. The CDR3 protein is CASSKGQSTYEQYF. CDR3 nucleotide sequence: TGTGCCAGCAGCAAGGGACAGTCCACCTACGAGCAGTACTTC.

The J gene is TRBJ2-7, the V gene TRBV7-2; 8 bases align to TRBD2. The CDR3 is 18 residues long. Per the germline V gene, CDR1 is SGHTA and CDR2 is FQGNSA. V trimming: 0 bases; J trimming: 4 bases; junction bases outside the gene matches: 14. The CDR3 sequence: CASSLALFTSGLTYEQYF. CDR3 nucleotide sequence: TGTGCCAGCAGCTTAGCGCTCTTTACTAGCGGCCTTACTTACGAGCAGTACTTC. The full variable domain, with the rest looked up from reference TRBV7-2 and TRBJ2-7, is GAGVSQSPSNKVTEKGKDVELRCDPISGHTALYWYRQSLGQGLEFLIYFQGNSAPDKSGLPSDRFSAERTGGSVSTLTIQRTQQEDSAVYLCASSLALFTSGLTYEQYFGPGTRLTVT.

The V call is TRBV5-6, the J call TRBJ2-5, with 10 bases identical to TRBD2. Germline V gene data show CDR1 as SGHDT and CDR2 as YYEEEE. The CDR3 covers 16 residues. V lost 2 bases, J lost 2 bases, and 6 bases stayed unmatched. DNA of the CDR3: TGTGCCAGCAGCTTAACTAGCGGGATTAGGCAAGAGACCCAGTACTTC. It codes for CASSLTSGIRQETQYF.

J is TRBJ2-2 and V is TRBV11-2, with D tentatively TRBD2 (5 bases). From germline, CDR1 is SGHAT and CDR2 FQNNGV. The V end lost 5 bases, the J end lost 0 bases, and 16 bases lay between the germline ends. CDR3 length: 17 amino acids. The CDR3 coding sequence is TGTGCCAGCAGCCCTCACCCGGAAGCGGCGAACACCGGGGAGCTGTTTTTT. It yields the protein CASSPHPEAANTGELFF.

This clone occurred once. V is TRBV5-1 and J is TRBJ2-7; TRBD1 matches at 10 bases. The germline CDR1 and CDR2 sequences are SGHRS and YFSETQ. This CDR3 is built from 14 residues. Unmatched junction bases numbered 1, after V lost 3 bases and J lost 1 base. The CDR3, as DNA: TGCGCCAGCAGCTGGACAGGGGGTTCCTACGAGCAGTACTTC. Amino acids: CASSWTGGSYEQYF.

V is TRBV9 and J is TRBJ2-1, with 11 nucleotides matching TRBD2. Germline loops: CDR1 SGDLS, CDR2 YYNGEE. V trimming: 0 bases; J trimming: 10 bases; junction bases outside the gene matches: 3. The CDR3 is 14 residues long. For the CDR3, the DNA is TGTGCCAGCAGCGTAGCTAGCGGGAGGTACGAGCAGTTCTTC. It codes for CASSVASGRYEQFF.

The chain joins TRBV9 to TRBJ1-1, with 8 bases matching TRBD1. Germline loops: CDR1 SGDLS, CDR2 YYNGEE. V lost 4 bases and J lost 2; bases outside the gene matches: 7. This CDR3 is built from 15 residues. As DNA, the CDR3 is TGTGCCAGCAGCCGGACAGGGAGCCCAAACACTGAAGCTTTCTTT. It codes for CASSRTGSPNTEAFF. Full variable domain (remainder filled in from reference TRBV9 and TRBJ1-1): DSGVTQTPKHLITATGQRVTLRCSPRSGDLSVYWYQQSLDQGLQFLIQYYNGEERAKGNILERFSAQQFPDLHSELNLSSLELGDSALYFCASSRTGSPNTEAFFGQGTRLTVV.

This chain connects TRBV27 to TRBJ2-2; D call uncertain. CDR1 is MNHEY and CDR2 is SMNVEV in the germline V gene (reference sequence). The CDR3 has 13 amino acids. V lost 3 bases to trimming and J lost 3 bases, with 5 bases between them. The CDR3 nucleotides read TGTGCCAGCAGTTTTCAGTACACCGGGGAGCTGTTTTTT. The encoded protein is CASSFQYTGELFF.

This chain links TRBV9 with TRBJ2-1, with D maybe TRBD2 (6 bases). The germline V and J ends were trimmed by 0 bases and 6 bases, with 13 bases remaining between them. Germline values: CDR1 SGDLS, CDR2 YYNGEE. CDR3 length: 15 residues. DNA for the CDR3: TGTGCCAGCAGCGTAGACGGGAGAGATACCAATGAGCAGTTCTTC. Its translation: CASSVDGRDTNEQFF.

The chain combines TRBV4-1 with TRBJ1-1, with 7 positions matching TRBD1. CDR3 size: 16 residues. Germline lookup yields CDR1 MGHRA and CDR2 YSYEKL. The V segment lost 5 bases and the J segment 0 bases; nucleotides outside the gene matches: 9. CDR3 in DNA: TGCGCCAGCAGCTCTCGGACAGGAACCATGAACACTGAAGCTTTCTTT. Amino acid sequence: CASSSRTGTMNTEAFF.

The chain uses TRBV7-8 and TRBJ1-5, with unresolved D. CDR1 is SGHVS and CDR2 is FQNEAQ in the germline V gene. This CDR3 comprises 15 residues. V was pared by 5 bases and J by 0 bases, with 11 bases between. CDR3 residues: CASSLSDASNQPQHF. The CDR3 coding sequence is TGTGCCAGCAGCCTTAGCGACGCTAGCAATCAGCCCCAGCATTTT.

The rearrangement links TRBV6-1 to TRBJ2-7; 9 bases are shared with TRBD2. Germline-derived CDR1 and CDR2 are MNHNS and SASEGT. V was clipped by 7 bases and J by 2 bases; unmatched bases: 9. The CDR3 extends over 15 amino acids. CDR3 region: CASTWRASGTYEQYF. CDR3 DNA sequence: TGTGCCAGCACCTGGAGGGCTAGCGGGACCTACGAGCAGTACTTC.

The V and J genes are TRBV7-8 and TRBJ2-5, with D perhaps matching TRBD1 (5 bases). Germline loops: CDR1 SGHVS, CDR2 FQNEAQ. The CDR3 spans 14 residues. Trimming stripped 2 bases from V and 5 bases from J, with 12 bases between. The CDR3 here is CASSLLPRVETQYF. The CDR3 nucleotides are TGTGCCAGCAGCTTACTGCCCAGGGTTGAGACCCAGTACTTC.

The chain couples TRBV5-4 to TRBJ1-1, with D unresolved. V lost 4 bases and J lost 4, with 14 bases in between. Germline-derived CDR1 and CDR2 are SGHNT and YYREEE (reference sequence). This CDR3 comprises 14 residues. This chain's CDR3 is CASSAGRSGTEAFF. CDR3 coding DNA: TGTGCCAGCAGCGCCGGTCGGTCGGGCACTGAAGCTTTCTTT.

The chain employs TRBV2 and TRBJ2-3; 10 bases line up with TRBD1. Unmatched junction bases numbered 11, after V lost 10 bases and J lost 4 bases. Germline CDR1 and CDR2: SNHLY and FYNNEI. The CDR3 covers 15 residues. DNA of the CDR3: TGTGCCACCCAGAGGGGACAGGGGAGACCAGATACGCAGTATTTT. Residues: CATQRGQGRPDTQYF.

In its sample, this clone is large. The chain carries TRBV7-9 and TRBJ2-3; 9 bases agree with TRBD1. V was clipped by 4 bases and J by 1 base; unmatched bases: 3. In germline, CDR1 is SEHNR, CDR2 FQNEAQ (reference sequence). The CDR3 covers 15 residues. Here the CDR3 reads CASSWDREGTDTQYF. The CDR3 DNA sequence: TGTGCCAGCAGCTGGGACAGGGAAGGCACAGATACGCAGTATTTT. The variable domain in full, completed from reference TRBV7-9 and TRBJ2-3, reads DTGVSQNPRHKITKRGQNVTFRCDPISEHNRLYWYRQTLGQGPEFLTYFQNEAQLEKSRLLSDRFSAERPKGSFSTLEIQRTEQGDSAMYLCASSWDREGTDTQYFGPGTRLTVL.

The chain is built from TRBV2 and TRBJ1-6; D not resolved. Germline V gene data show CDR1 as SNHLY and CDR2 as FYNNEI. This CDR3 region has 14 residues. V was shortened by 6 bases and J by 2 bases, with 8 bases between the two germline ends. CDR3 nucleotide sequence: TGTGCCAGCAGGGAGGAACCCTATAATTCACCCCTCCACTTT. Translation gives CASREEPYNSPLHF.

This chain uses TRBV9 with TRBJ2-1; possible D gene TRBD1, 6 bases. CDR1 and CDR2 from the germline V gene are SGDLS and YYNGEE. Between the trimmed V and J ends, which lost 0 bases and 3 bases, there was a span of 10 bases. The CDR3 runs 15 residues. Written as DNA, the CDR3 is TGTGCCAGCAGCGTAGATGGGACACTCTACAATGAGCAGTTCTTC. As protein: CASSVDGTLYNEQFF.

The DNA of the CDR3 is TGTGCCAGCAAAGGTTCTGGGAGACAAGGCACTGAAGCTTTCTTT. Residues: CASKGSGRQGTEAFF. The chain couples TRBV14 to TRBJ1-1, with no clear D. The CDR3 sequence is 15 residues long. Germline-derived CDR1 and CDR2 are SGHDN and FVKESK. With 7 bases removed from V and 4 bases from J, the gap between germline ends came to 19 bases. Based on the CDR3 plus reference TRBV14 and TRBJ1-1, the full variable domain is EAGVTQFPSHSVIEKGQTVTLRCDPISGHDNLYWYRRVMGKEIKFLLHFVKESKQDESGMPNNRFLAERTGGTYSTLKVQPAELEDSGVYFCASKGSGRQGTEAFFGQGTRLTVV.

The gene calls are TRBV5-1 and TRBJ1-1, with D possibly matching TRBD1 (6 bases). Trimming stripped 6 bases from V and 1 base from J, with 13 bases between. The CDR3 sequence is 14 residues long. Germline assignment: CDR1 SGHRS and CDR2 YFSETQ. DNA of the CDR3: TGCGCCAGCACCACAGGGCAGGGGAACACTGAAGCTTTCTTT. It specifies CASTTGQGNTEAFF.

This clone was observed a handful of times. The J gene is TRBJ1-2, the V gene TRBV6-1; D is unclear. The germline gives CDR1 MNHNS, CDR2 SASEGT. V lost 4 bases and J 4 bases, leaving 16 bases between the germline ends. The CDR3 runs to 15 residues. The CDR3 sequence is CASSGNVLGGYGYTF. As DNA, the CDR3 is TGTGCCAGCAGTGGCAACGTACTAGGCGGCTATGGCTACACCTTC.

The rearrangement links TRBV7-8 to TRBJ2-7; no reliable D call. Germline-derived CDR1 and CDR2 are SGHVS and FQNEAQ. The CDR3 loop spans 14 amino acids. Trimming pared 1 base from V and 9 bases from J, leaving 16 bases between. In nucleotides, the CDR3 is TGTGCCAGCAGCTTAGATCTGCTCCCCTCAGTGCAGTACTTC. This sequence encodes CASSLDLLPSVQYF.

The rearrangement joins TRBV27 to TRBJ2-7, with 7 bases aligning to TRBD2. V shed 5 bases, J shed 5 bases, and the junction held 9 bases outside the gene matches. The CDR3 is 14 amino acids. CDR1 and CDR2 from the germline V gene are MNHEY and SMNVEV (reference sequence). The DNA for the CDR3 is TGTGCCAGCAGTCTACGGACTAGTTCCCACGAGCAGTACTTC. Translating it yields CASSLRTSSHEQYF.

The genes are TRBV5-1 and TRBJ2-2, with no clear D. Germline V gene data show CDR1 as SGHRS and CDR2 as YFSETQ. Trimming pared 2 bases from V and 5 bases from J, leaving 13 bases between. This CDR3 is built from 15 residues. CDR3 in amino acids: CASSFEPYRTGELFF. Here the CDR3 DNA reads TGCGCCAGCAGCTTCGAGCCGTACCGGACCGGGGAGCTGTTTTTT. The full variable domain, its missing parts supplied by reference TRBV5-1 and TRBJ2-2, is KAGVTQTPRYLIKTRGQQVTLSCSPISGHRSVSWYQQTPGQGLQFLFEYFSETQRNKGNFPGRFSGRQFSNSRSEMNVSTLELGDSALYLCASSFEPYRTGELFFGEGSRLTVL.

This rearrangement joins TRBV7-2 to TRBJ2-6, with TRBD1 matching 7 bases. The V and J ends lost 5 bases and 4 bases, in that order; junction bases with no gene match: 11. The CDR3 has 17 residues. Germline assignment: CDR1 SGHTA and CDR2 FQGNSA. The CDR3 region has the DNA TGTGCCAGCAGCCCCTCGGGGACAGCGCCCGGGGCCAACGTCCTGACTTTC. Its protein product is CASSPSGTAPGANVLTF.

This clone showed up just once. The chain uses TRBV6-5 and TRBJ2-7; 12 bases map to TRBD2. The CDR3 is made up of 15 amino acids. J lost 5 bases, V lost 6 bases, and 8 bases had no gene match. Germline CDR1 is MNHEY and CDR2 is SVGAGI. CDR3 residues: CASSRRLAGVHEQYF. The CDR3, as DNA: TGTGCCAGCAGCCGCCGACTAGCGGGAGTTCACGAGCAGTACTTC.

This clone occurred a few times. The chain is built from TRBV7-9 and TRBJ2-5; no definite D call. The germline V gene has CDR1 SEHNR and CDR2 FQNEAQ (reference sequence). V lost 2 bases and J lost 5, with 9 bases in between. This CDR3 comprises 13 residues. CDR3 DNA sequence: TGTGCCAGCAGCTTATTCGTCGTGGAGACCCAGTACTTC. Protein sequence: CASSLFVVETQYF.